The 18 T cell receptor beta chains below come from one sample, sequenced in a study of cytomegalovirus exposure and HLA in healthy donors. It was with 60 Vbeta and 13 Jbeta primers that the PCR ran. This table comes from immunoSEQ multiplex PCR, and its TCRdb copy is limited to in-frame clones, with some not included. The table lists some 200,000 clones, roughly 90% of them singletons. Specimen: PBMCs. The receptors originated from a woman between 18 and 30 years old in good health and CMV-seronegative.

This chain connects TRBV30 to TRBJ1-3; D remains unclear. V lost 1 base to trimming and J lost 0 bases, with 7 bases between them. Germline-derived CDR1 and CDR2 are GTSNPN and SVGIG (reference sequence). CDR3 length equals 14 residues. The CDR3: CAWSAIHSGNTIYF. CDR3 coding DNA: TGTGCCTGGAGTGCCATCCACTCTGGAAACACCATATATTTT.

The gene calls are TRBV9 and TRBJ1-6; D unclear. The CDR3 runs 12 residues. The ends were cut back, 3 bases at V and 7 bases at J, with 5 bases in the middle. Germline V CDR1 and CDR2: SGDLS, YYNGEE. In DNA form, the CDR3 reads TGTGCCAGCAGCGACACAAATTCACCCCTCCACTTT. Translated: CASSDTNSPLHF.

The J gene is TRBJ1-5, the V gene TRBV2; D is undetermined. Trimming removed 2 bases from V and 7 bases from J, with 9 bases in between. Germline values: CDR1 SNHLY, CDR2 FYNNEI. CDR3 length: 13 residues. CDR3 bases: TGTGCCAGCAGTGAAAACTCGCGCCAGCCCCAGCATTTT. Encoded protein: CASSENSRQPQHF. The whole variable domain, remainder taken from reference TRBV2 and TRBJ1-5, is EPEVTQTPSHQVTQMGQEVILRCVPISNHLYFYWYRQILGQKVEFLVSFYNNEISEKSEIFDDQFSVERPDGSNFTLKIRSTKLEDSAMYFCASSENSRQPQHFGDGTRLSIL.

The rearrangement links TRBV19 to TRBJ1-4, with TRBD1 identical over 7 bases. The CDR3 sequence is 15 residues long. Germline loops: CDR1 LNHDA, CDR2 SQIVND (reference sequence). V shed 5 bases, J shed 0 bases, and the junction held 3 bases outside the gene matches. The CDR3 DNA follows: TGTGCCAGTAGTCGTACAGGGGCAACTAATGAAAAACTGTTTTTT. It encodes CASSRTGATNEKLFF. The full variable domain, with the rest looked up from reference TRBV19 and TRBJ1-4, is DGGITQSPKYLFRKEGQNVTLSCEQNLNHDAMYWYRQDPGQGLRLIYYSQIVNDFQKGDIAEGYSVSREKKESFPLTVTSAQKNPTAFYLCASSRTGATNEKLFFGSGTQLSVL.

The genes are TRBV10-3 and TRBJ2-7, with D maybe TRBD2 (5 bases). Germline-derived CDR1 and CDR2 are ENHRY and SYGVKD. This CDR3 comprises 13 residues. V was pared by 0 bases and J by 9 bases, with 12 bases between. The chain's CDR3 is CAISESVSGVQYF. In DNA, the CDR3 is TGTGCCATCAGTGAGTCAGTCTCCGGGGTGCAGTACTTC.

Details on this clone: Other DNA sequences of this sample code for an identical CDR3. The chain couples TRBV7-2 to TRBJ2-7; maybe TRBD1 (5 bases). From germline, CDR1 is SGHTA and CDR2 FQGNSA. The V end was cut by 1 base, the J end by 4 bases, with 14 bases between. The CDR3 runs to 15 residues. The DNA of the CDR3 is TGTGCCAGCAGCTTAGTCGGTGGGGCTCCTTACGAGCAGTACTTC. Encoded protein: CASSLVGGAPYEQYF. The variable domain in full, completed from reference TRBV7-2 and TRBJ2-7, reads GAGVSQSPSNKVTEKGKDVELRCDPISGHTALYWYRQSLGQGLEFLIYFQGNSAPDKSGLPSDRFSAERTGGSVSTLTIQRTQQEDSAVYLCASSLVGGAPYEQYFGPGTRLTVT.

This rearrangement joins TRBV27 to TRBJ1-5, with D maybe TRBD1 (6 bases). V was pared by 5 bases and J by 1 base, with 9 bases between. CDR3 length: 14 amino acids. Germline-derived CDR1 and CDR2 are MNHEY and SMNVEV (reference sequence). The CDR3: CASSMTGSNQPQHF. The DNA for the CDR3 is TGTGCCAGCAGTATGACAGGAAGCAATCAGCCCCAGCATTTT.

The J gene is TRBJ2-1, the V gene TRBV4-1; 9 bases are a match to TRBD2. The CDR3 sequence is 15 residues long. Germline loops: CDR1 MGHRA, CDR2 YSYEKL. J lost 5 bases, V lost 4 bases, and 6 bases had no gene match. CDR3 protein: CASSLRLAENNEQFF. CDR3 bases: TGCGCCAGCAGCCTAAGACTAGCGGAGAACAATGAGCAGTTCTTC.

The chain is built from TRBV7-2 and TRBJ1-4; D not certain. V dropped 1 base and J dropped 5 bases, with 8 bases sitting between them. There are 14 residues in the CDR3. The germline V gene has CDR1 SGHTA and CDR2 FQGNSA. This CDR3 reads CASSLERLNEKLFF. CDR3 DNA: TGTGCCAGCAGCTTAGAGCGACTAAATGAAAAACTGTTTTTT.

This clone turned up a few times. The genes are TRBV19 and TRBJ2-6, with D possibly matching TRBD1 (6 bases). V was shortened by 1 base and J by 2 bases, with 9 bases between the two germline ends. The CDR3 covers 16 residues. CDR1 is LNHDA and CDR2 is SQIVND in the germline V gene (reference sequence). CDR3 DNA: TGTGCCAGTAGTATAGTTGGACAGACTGGGGCCAACGTCCTGACTTTC. As protein: CASSIVGQTGANVLTF.

CDR3 bases: TGTGCCAGCAGCTTACCCGGACAGGGTACGGGAGGAGCTTTCTTT. The encoded protein is CASSLPGQGTGGAFF. V usage is TRBV11-2 and J usage is TRBJ1-1; 8 bases line up with TRBD1. The V gene's germline CDR1 is SGHAT and CDR2 FQNNGV. The CDR3 spans 15 residues. V lost 2 bases and J lost 10; bases outside the gene matches: 12.

The chain couples TRBV19 to TRBJ1-2; 11 nucleotides line up with TRBD1. CDR3 length equals 15 residues. With V trimmed by 2 bases and J by 4 bases, 3 bases remained unmatched. Germline-derived CDR1 and CDR2 are LNHDA and SQIVND (reference sequence). This chain's CDR3 is CASSITGTGGYGYTF. The DNA of the CDR3 is TGTGCCAGTAGTATAACCGGGACAGGGGGCTATGGCTACACCTTC.

The chain carries TRBV6-5 and TRBJ2-7, with 11 bases lining up with TRBD2. This CDR3 is built from 15 residues. With 2 bases clipped from V and 4 bases from J, the junction kept 4 bases outside the gene matches. Germline V lookup: CDR1 MNHEY, CDR2 SVGAGI. The CDR3 region has the DNA TGTGCCAGCAGTTACGGTCTAGCGGGGGGATACGAGCAGTACTTC. Its protein product is CASSYGLAGGYEQYF.

The table lists this clone with a few counts. The chain uses TRBV5-1 and TRBJ2-7, with 8 bases that match TRBD1. From germline, CDR1 is SGHRS and CDR2 YFSETQ. The CDR3 spans 17 residues. The ends lost 0 bases at V and 4 bases at J; junction bases unmatched: 12. The CDR3 DNA is TGCGCCAGCAGCTTGGTTCGCCCGGGACAGGAGAGTTACGAGCAGTACTTC. This codes for CASSLVRPGQESYEQYF.

This clone was counted between two and nine times. This rearrangement joins TRBV6-6 to TRBJ1-3; D remains ambiguous. The CDR3 sequence is 16 residues long. The V end was cut by 6 bases, the J end by 0 bases, with 15 bases between. Germline V gene data show CDR1 as MNHNY and CDR2 as SVGAGI (reference sequence). Written as DNA, the CDR3 is TGTGCCAGCAGCATCCTGGAGGTCGACTCTGGAAACACCATATATTTT. Its protein product is CASSILEVDSGNTIYF.

This chain links TRBV6-6 with TRBJ2-7, with 9 bases aligning to TRBD2. The CDR3 has 15 residues. V shed 6 bases, J shed 4 bases, and the junction held 10 bases outside the gene matches. Germline V lookup: CDR1 MNHNY, CDR2 SVGAGI (reference sequence). CDR3 coding DNA: TGTGCCAGCAGCGGATGGGTTAGCGGGAGTTACGAGCAGTACTTC. Translated: CASSGWVSGSYEQYF.

The rearrangement uses TRBV15 and TRBJ1-3; D is possibly TRBD1 (6 bases). This CDR3 contains 18 residues. Germline assignment: CDR1 LNHNV and CDR2 YYDKDF (reference sequence). V gave up 0 bases and J gave up 7 bases, with 22 bases separating them. CDR3 region: CATSRDLRQAPSGNTIYF. For the CDR3, the DNA is TGTGCCACCAGCAGAGACCTCCGACAGGCTCCCTCGGGGAACACCATATATTTT.

The CDR3 protein is CASSPHEWAGTDTQYF. The CDR3 nucleotides are TGTGCCAGCAGCCCACATGAGTGGGCTGGGACAGATACGCAGTATTTT. V and J are TRBV7-3 and TRBJ2-3; no reliable D call. In germline, CDR1 is SGHTA, CDR2 FQGTGA. CDR3 length: 16 residues. The germline V and J ends were trimmed by 5 bases and 3 bases, with 18 bases remaining between them.